The clone carrying this TCR beta chain was seen a few times. Germline CDR1 reads GTSNPN; CDR2 reads SVGIG (reference sequence). This CDR3 is 13 amino acids long. V was trimmed by 2 bases and J by 4 bases, leaving 11 bases between them. This record comes from a study of T-cell reconstitution after alpha-beta-depleted transplantation in children. The TCRbeta library incorporated unique molecular identifiers. TCRdb re-derived calls from the PCR reads in MiXCR, one entry per CDR3 protein. Of 190,000 or so distinct CDR3 sequences in the sample, over 5.5% were seen once. The chain joins TRBV30 to TRBJ1-1; D uncertain. The receptor was isolated from a human donor who donated a stem cell graft to a child with Wiskott-Aldrich syndrome. The sequencing used PBMCs from the stem cell graft donor, collected from the stem cell graft. The CDR3 DNA sequence: TGTGCCTGGAGTTTCGGGTTGGGCACTGAAGCTTTCTTT. Translated, it gives CAWSFGLGTEAFF.